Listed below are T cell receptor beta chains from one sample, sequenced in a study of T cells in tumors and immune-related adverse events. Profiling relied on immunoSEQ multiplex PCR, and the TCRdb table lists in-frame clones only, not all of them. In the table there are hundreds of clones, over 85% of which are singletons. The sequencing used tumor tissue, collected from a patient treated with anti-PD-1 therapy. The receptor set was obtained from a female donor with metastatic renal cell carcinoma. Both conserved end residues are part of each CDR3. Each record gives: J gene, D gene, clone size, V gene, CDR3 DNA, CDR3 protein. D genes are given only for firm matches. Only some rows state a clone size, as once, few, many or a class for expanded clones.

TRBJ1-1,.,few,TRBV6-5,TGTGCCAGCAGTTACCAGGGGTACACTGAAGCTTTCTTT,CASSYQGYTEAFF
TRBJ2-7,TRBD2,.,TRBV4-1,TGCGCCAGCAGCCAAGGTGGGCTAGCGGGAGGGGGGTACGAGCAGTACTTC,CASSQGGLAGGGYEQYF
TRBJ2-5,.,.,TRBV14,TGTGCCAGCAGCTTCGCGGGACTCGGGGAGACCCAGTACTTC,CASSFAGLGETQYF
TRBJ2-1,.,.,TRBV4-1,TGCGCCAGCAGCCAAGAGTCAGGACGCCCGACCGAGCAGTTCTTC,CASSQESGRPTEQFF
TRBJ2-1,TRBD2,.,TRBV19,TGTGCCAGTAGCCTACTTAGGACTAGCGGGAGGTATGAGCAGTTCTTC,CASSLLRTSGRYEQFF
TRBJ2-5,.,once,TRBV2,TGTGCCAGCAGTGTACGGGGTTTCGAGACCCAGTACTTC,CASSVRGFETQYF
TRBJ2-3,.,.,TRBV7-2,TGTGCCAGCAGCTCTGAACTAGCAGATACGCAGTATTTT,CASSSELADTQYF
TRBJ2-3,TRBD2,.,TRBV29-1,TGCAGCGTTGAGCTTACTAGCGGGGGAGGAGATACGCAGTATTTT,CSVELTSGGGDTQYF
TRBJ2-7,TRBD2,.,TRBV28,TGTGCCAGCAACCCGGGACTAGCGGTTGACGAGCAGTACTTC,CASNPGLAVDEQYF
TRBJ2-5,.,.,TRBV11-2,TGTGCCAGCAGCCCCAGCGGTTTCTGGCAGGGGGGGAGGGAGACCCAGTACTTC,CASSPSGFWQGGRETQYF
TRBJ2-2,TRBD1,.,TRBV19,TGTGCCAGTCGAATGGGACAGGGGGACACCGGGGAGCTGTTTTTT,CASRMGQGDTGELFF
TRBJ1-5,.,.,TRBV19,TGTGCCAGTAGTGCTGGGGGGGGCTTAAGCAATCAGCCCCAGCATTTT,CASSAGGGLSNQPQHF
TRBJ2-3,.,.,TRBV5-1,TGCGCCAGCAGCTTAAGCACAGATACGCAGTATTTT,CASSLSTDTQYF
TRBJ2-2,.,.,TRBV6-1,TGTGCCAGCAGTGAATTTGACAGTCTGCCCGGGGAGCTGTTTTTT,CASSEFDSLPGELFF
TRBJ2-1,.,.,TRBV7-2,TGTGCCAGCAGCCCGTCCCGGGGGACTCTTTACAATGAGCAGTTCTTC,CASSPSRGTLYNEQFF
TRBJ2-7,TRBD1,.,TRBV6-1,TGTGCCAGCACTGACAGGGGTAGCTCCTACGAGCAGTACTTC,CASTDRGSSYEQYF
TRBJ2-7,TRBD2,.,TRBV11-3,TGTGCCAGCAGCTCAGCTCGCGGGAGCAGCGAGCAGTACTTC,CASSSARGSSEQYF
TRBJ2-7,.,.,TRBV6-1,TGTGCCAGCAGCTTAAATGCTCGAGAGCAGTACTTC,CASSLNAREQYF
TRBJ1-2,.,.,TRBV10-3,TGTGCCATCAGCATCAATGGGGGGGGCGGCACCTTC,CAISINGGGGTF
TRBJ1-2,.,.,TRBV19,TGTGCCAGTTGCCACGTGGGACAATCAAGGGATGGCTACACCTTC,CASCHVGQSRDGYTF
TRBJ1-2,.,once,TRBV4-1,TGCGCCAGCAGCCAAGTAGGTGGCTACACCTTC,CASSQVGGYTF